This entry concerns a single T cell receptor beta chain. Amplification started from genomic DNA. Amplification of the beta chain CDR3 used 30 forward and 13 reverse multiplex primers. One entry per CDR3 protein results from TCRdb running MiXCR on the multiplex PCR reads. The table has under 300,000 distinct CDR3 sequences, around 47% seen once. These data originate in a study of type 1 and type 2 diabetes patients. Study overall: Across the study, fewer than 20,000,000 paired-end reads were produced.

The CDR3 loop spans 11 amino acids. V trimming: 6 bases; J trimming: 5 bases; junction bases outside the gene matches: 1. Germline-derived CDR1 and CDR2 are DFQATT and SNEGSKA (reference sequence). Other autoimmune diseases and infections within the past four weeks excluded donors. Each participant gave about 10 milliliters of peripheral blood. The source is a man aged 18 to 35 with type 2 diabetes. Sequencing was performed on peripheral blood mononuclear cells (PBMCs). The chain uses TRBV20-1 and TRBJ2-3, with 8 bases fitting TRBD1. CDR3 region: CSAGTGDTQYF. The CDR3 region has the DNA TGCAGTGCCGGGACAGGAGATACGCAGTATTTT.